A selection of T cell receptor beta chains follows, all from one sample in a study of post-analysis software for immune sequencing data. A single record per CDR3 protein comes from TCRdb applying MiXCR to the PCR reads. Of roughly 600,000 distinct CDR3 sequences listed, 40% to 50% are singletons. Sequencing used blood. These receptors all stem from a girl aged 5-17 years with multiple sclerosis. Each CDR3 is given with its conserved first and last residue. A row's size may be missing; if present it is once, few, many or a size class.

J gene	clone size	V gene	CDR3 protein
-	-	TRBV20-1	CSATGGQETQYF
TRBJ2-3	few	TRBV12-3/TRBV12-4	CASSYREPDTQYF
TRBJ1-1	-	TRBV20-1	CSVPGSGVGTEAFF
TRBJ1-5	few	TRBV7-8	CASSLGDFYLSNQPQHF
TRBJ2-3	-	TRBV24-1	CATSAGLAEGQYF
TRBJ1-2	-	TRBV5-1	CASSLDYEGYGYTF
TRBJ2-3	-	TRBV6-2/TRBV6-3	CASSYGGQDTQYF
TRBJ2-7	-	TRBV6-5	CASSPTPDRGLGEQYF
TRBJ2-7	-	TRBV7-3	CASSSSAGGPYEQYF
TRBJ2-1	-	TRBV25-1	CASSPLRSFSEQFF
TRBJ2-7	-	TRBV20-1	CSAEGTRYYEQYF
TRBJ2-1	-	TRBV5-1	CASSLGRTVLGEQFF
TRBJ1-5	few	TRBV12-3/TRBV12-4	CASSLAGSASNQPQHF
TRBJ1-6	-	TRBV12-3/TRBV12-4	CASSFRRLGDSPLHF
TRBJ2-6	many	TRBV5-1	CASSLAGSGANVLTF
TRBJ2-1	-	TRBV29-1	CSVGGVLGVEQFF
TRBJ2-1	-	TRBV5-1	CASSLASDRGYNEQFF
-	few	TRBV7-9	CASSLEGPGQGYEQYF
TRBJ2-7	-	TRBV5-1	CASSLGGRATYEQYF
TRBJ2-7	-	TRBV6-5	CASSGRGGSSYEQYF
TRBJ1-2	-	TRBV12-3/TRBV12-4	CACKSNVNYGYTF
TRBJ1-2	once	TRBV2	CASSDLAGGSGYTF
TRBJ1-2	-	TRBV11-3	CASSGAGGVYYGYTF
TRBJ2-5	once	TRBV7-2	CASSLSGLAGGGETQYF
TRBJ2-1	-	TRBV29-1	CSVEGERPHNEQFF
TRBJ1-2	once	TRBV12-3/TRBV12-4	CASSFGAYGYTF
TRBJ2-5	-	TRBV20-1	CSARYTGRETQYF
TRBJ2-7	few	TRBV28	CASSLTSGSDYEQYF
TRBJ2-3	-	TRBV10-3	CAISDPRDRITDTQYF
TRBJ1-6	few	TRBV20-1	CSARDSGSSNSPLHF
TRBJ2-4	-	TRBV5-1	CASSLGRVEKNIQYF
TRBJ2-3	-	TRBV5-1	CASSWGLAGITDTQYF
-	-	TRBV5-1	CASSPRGWPPETQYF
TRBJ2-1	-	TRBV6-2/TRBV6-3	CASSSQRGGTYNEQFF
TRBJ2-1	-	TRBV5-1	CASSLAAAAGEGNEQFF
-	few	TRBV7-9	CASSGDREYEQYF
TRBJ1-1	few	TRBV4-2	CASSQEQGSHGTEAFF
TRBJ2-7	few	TRBV11-2	CASSLMELRSYEQYF
TRBJ1-1	-	TRBV27	CASLSGVGGEAFF
TRBJ2-3	-	TRBV12-3/TRBV12-4	CASSLAGEGTDTQYF
TRBJ2-1	few	TRBV30	CAWSEPGRDYNEQFF
TRBJ2-5	few	TRBV5-1	CASSSFGGDETQYF
TRBJ2-5	few	TRBV2	CASSPLAGDSETQYF
TRBJ1-5	-	TRBV6-5	CASSYSSHQPQHF
TRBJ2-3	-	TRBV5-6	CASSQLAGGQDTQYF
TRBJ2-5	many	TRBV5-1	CASSFGRGSQETQYF
TRBJ1-5	once	TRBV5-6	CASSLWSGQGYNQPQHF
TRBJ2-7	few	TRBV3-1	CASSQGAFYEQYF
TRBJ2-1	-	TRBV6-7	CASSSAGTQIYEQFF
TRBJ2-1	-	TRBV6-6	CASQAPVPYNEQFF
-	few	TRBV6-2/TRBV6-3	CASRGQGVAEQYF
TRBJ2-7	-	TRBV21-1	CASSNSWGGYEQYF
TRBJ2-5	-	TRBV29-1	CSVAPQETQYF
TRBJ1-2	few	TRBV4-1	CASSQVGSQRGTGRRYGYTF
TRBJ1-1	-	TRBV4-1	CASSRESWDREPEAFF
TRBJ2-3	many	TRBV12-3/TRBV12-4	CASSSPRRTDTQYF
TRBJ1-6	few	TRBV5-1	CASSLVQGGNSPLHF
TRBJ2-7	few	TRBV20-1	CSAMDRSYEQYF
TRBJ1-6	-	TRBV6-1	CASRFSTDNSPPHF
TRBJ2-1	-	TRBV10-3	CAIRGTSGISYNEQFF